The clone carrying this T cell receptor beta chain has a handful of counts. Its cognate antigen is unknown. The data belong to a study of T-cell memory formation after mild COVID-19. Study in general: Largely, TCR clusters stayed within a single donor.

Study-level points and caveats: Within pre-infection memory, some responding clones were found, suggesting cross-reactive memory joined.

The TCR alpha and TCR beta cDNA libraries, bearing sample barcodes and UMIs, were generated by 5'RACE using constant-segment primers. TCRdb reprocessed the 5' RACE reads with MiXCR, giving one entry per CDR3 protein. The sample has some 300,000 distinct CDR3 sequences, 20% seen once; the top ten hold roughly a fifth. This CDR3 contains 13 residues. CDR1 and CDR2 from the germline V gene are KGHSH and LQKENI. Deletions cut 2 bases from V and 7 bases from J, with 9 bases between. The rearrangement joins TRBV18 to TRBJ1-5; D remains ambiguous. The TCR was taken from a man aged 18 to 35 who had mild COVID-19 (a few samples of this study predate the infection). Cell type and time point are not known. Sequences were obtained from PBMCs or a T cell subset sorted from them (not recorded which). CDR3 in DNA: TGTGCCAGCTCACCAAACGGGAACCAGCCCCAGCATTTT. It specifies CASSPNGNQPQHF.